This T cell receptor (beta chain) was recorded in a study of T cell responses to AZD1222 COVID-19 vaccine. Study at large: Analyses pooled second doses at about 4 or about 12 weeks. Study results and caveats: It was only after the peak T cell response that any repertoires were sampled. White British ancestry dominated among donors, who included more females, and clonal diversity was possibly underestimated.

Clones were sequenced by immunoSEQ multiplex PCR, and TCRdb holds only the in-frame ones, with some missing. The data show about 76,000 clones, with around 90% seen just once and 4.2% held by the top ten. With respect to this clone: Its specificity is not known.

V was shortened by 4 bases and J by 1 base, with 14 bases between the two germline ends. CDR3 size: 16 residues. Germline V gene lookup returns CDR1 SGHRS and CDR2 YFSETQ. The rearrangement joins TRBV5-1 to TRBJ2-2; either TRBD1 or TRBD2 may supply D (6 bases each). Material: peripheral blood, obtained on day 0 of AZD1222 vaccination. This TCR derives from an adult in good health. The CDR3 loop reads CASSSRRGLNTGELFF. CDR3 DNA: TGCGCCAGCAGCAGCCGTCGGGGGCTGAACACCGGGGAGCTGTTTTTT.